This record concerns one TCR beta chain sequence. The data were taken from a study of blood T cell repertoires in COVID-19. At the level of the study: Collection of acute and convalescent COVID-19 samples took place in the United States, Italy and Spain.

TCRdb keeps only in-frame clones here, not all; method: immunoSEQ multiplex PCR. The repertoire includes some 30,000 clones, approximately 85% of them detected once, and approximately 15% sits in the top ten. The sequenced sample consisted of peripheral blood. The receptor's source is an older woman with active COVID-19.

CDR3 nucleotide sequence: TGTGCCAGTAGTAACCGACAGGGGAACACCGGGGAGCTGTTTTTT. Its protein is CASSNRQGNTGELFF. This chain links TRBV19 with TRBJ2-2; TRBD1 matches 7 bases. Germline V gene data show CDR1 as LNHDA and CDR2 as SQIVND (reference sequence). This CDR3 has 15 amino acids. V lost 4 bases, J lost 1 base, and 3 bases stayed unmatched. Full variable domain (remainder filled in from reference TRBV19 and TRBJ2-2): DGGITQSPKYLFRKEGQNVTLSCEQNLNHDAMYWYRQDPGQGLRLIYYSQIVNDFQKGDIAEGYSVSREKKESFPLTVTSAQKNPTAFYLCASSNRQGNTGELFFGEGSRLTVL.